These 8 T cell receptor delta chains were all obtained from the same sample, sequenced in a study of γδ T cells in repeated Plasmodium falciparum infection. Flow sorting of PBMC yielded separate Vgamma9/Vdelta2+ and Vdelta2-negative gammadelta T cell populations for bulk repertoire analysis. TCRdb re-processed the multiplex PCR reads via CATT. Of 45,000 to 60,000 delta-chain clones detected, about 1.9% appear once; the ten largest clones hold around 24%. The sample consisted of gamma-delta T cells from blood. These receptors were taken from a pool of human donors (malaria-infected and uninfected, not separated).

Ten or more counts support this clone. The CDR3 sequence: CALGELIIRYWGMYTDKLIF. The DNA for the CDR3 is TGTGCTCTTGGGGAACTAATCATCCGTTACTGGGGGATGTACACCGATAAACTCATCTTT. The chain carries TRDV1 and TRDJ1, with 10 positions matching TRDD3. Trimming removed 0 bases from V and 0 bases from J; junction bases left unmatched: 13. The CDR3 totals 20 residues. The V gene's germline CDR1 is TSWWSYY and CDR2 QGS.

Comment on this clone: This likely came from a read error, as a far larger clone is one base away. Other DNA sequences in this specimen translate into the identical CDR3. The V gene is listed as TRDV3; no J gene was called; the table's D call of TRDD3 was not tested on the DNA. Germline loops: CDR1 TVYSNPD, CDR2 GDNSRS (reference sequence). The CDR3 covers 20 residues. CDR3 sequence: CAFLSPTSTYLLGDTDKLIF. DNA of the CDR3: TGTGCCTTTTTGTCTCCTACGTCAACCTATTTACTGGGGGATACCGATAAACTCATCTTC.

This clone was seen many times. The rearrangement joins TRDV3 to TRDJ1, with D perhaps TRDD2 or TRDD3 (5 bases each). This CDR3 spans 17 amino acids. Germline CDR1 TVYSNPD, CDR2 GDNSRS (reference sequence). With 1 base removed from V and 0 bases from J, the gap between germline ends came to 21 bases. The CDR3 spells CAFTYLLDTLYTDKLIF. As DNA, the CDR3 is TGTGCCTTTACCTACCTGCTAGATACTTTGTACACCGATAAACTCATCTTT.

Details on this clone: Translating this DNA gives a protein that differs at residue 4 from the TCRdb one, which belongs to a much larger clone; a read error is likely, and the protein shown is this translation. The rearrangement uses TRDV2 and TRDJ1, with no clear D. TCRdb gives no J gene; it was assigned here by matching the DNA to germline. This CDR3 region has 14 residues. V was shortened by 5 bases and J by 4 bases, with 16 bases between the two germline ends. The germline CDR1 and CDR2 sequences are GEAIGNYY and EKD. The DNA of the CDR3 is TGTGCCTGTGTCAAGGTAGGGGTCGTCGATAAACTCATCTTT. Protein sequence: CACVKVGVVDKLIF.

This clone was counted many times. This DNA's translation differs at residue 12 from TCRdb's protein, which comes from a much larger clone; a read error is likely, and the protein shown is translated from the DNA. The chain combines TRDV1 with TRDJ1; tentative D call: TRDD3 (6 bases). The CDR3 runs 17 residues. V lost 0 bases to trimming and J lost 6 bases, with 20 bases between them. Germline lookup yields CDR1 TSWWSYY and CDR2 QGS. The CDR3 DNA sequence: TGTGCTCTTGGGGAACTTTCCGCCCGCTGGGGAGACAATAAACTCATCTTT. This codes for CALGELSARWGDNKLIF.

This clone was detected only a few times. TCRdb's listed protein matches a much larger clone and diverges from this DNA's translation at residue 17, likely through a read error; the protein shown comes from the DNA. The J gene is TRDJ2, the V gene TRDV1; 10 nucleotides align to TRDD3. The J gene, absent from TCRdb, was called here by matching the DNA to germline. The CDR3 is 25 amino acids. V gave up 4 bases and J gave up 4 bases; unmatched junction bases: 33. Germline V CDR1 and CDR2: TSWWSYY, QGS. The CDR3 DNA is TGTGCTCTTGGGGCCACGTCCTTTACCTCTACACCTTTGTACTGGGGGATGCAGGGGACAGCACAACTCTTCTTT. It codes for CALGATSFTSTPLYWGMQGTAQLFF.

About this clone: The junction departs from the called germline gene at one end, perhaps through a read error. The CDR3 spells CSGERVVFVDLATGGLSYPYTDKLIF. The DNA for the CDR3 is TGCTCTGGGGAACGAGTAGTCTTCGTCGACCTAGCTACTGGGGGGTTATCATACCCTTACACCGATAAACTCATCTTT. The chain links TRDV1 to TRDJ1; 8 bases line up with TRDD3. Here the J gene was assigned by germline matching of the DNA, as TCRdb has none. The CDR3 has 26 residues. Germline V CDR1 and CDR2: TSWWSYY, QGS.

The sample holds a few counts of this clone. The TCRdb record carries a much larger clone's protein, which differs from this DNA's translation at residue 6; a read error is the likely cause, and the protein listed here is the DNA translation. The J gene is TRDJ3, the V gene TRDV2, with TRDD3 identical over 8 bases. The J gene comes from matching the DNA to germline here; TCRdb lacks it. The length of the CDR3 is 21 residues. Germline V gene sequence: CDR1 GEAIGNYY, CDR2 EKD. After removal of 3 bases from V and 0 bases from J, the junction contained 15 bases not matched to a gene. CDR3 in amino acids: CACDRSPNWGIGSWDTRQMFF. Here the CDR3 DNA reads TGTGCCTGTGACCGGAGTCCTAATTGGGGGATCGGCTCCTGGGACACCCGACAGATGTTTTTC.